Shown below are 25 T cell receptor beta chains from a single sample sequenced in a study of shared clonotypes between healthy human individuals (dated by TCRdb to the early 2020s). Library creation used the immunoSEQ multiplex PCR assay. TCRdb re-hosts the immuneACCESS table, in-frame sequences only. Its copies lack some clones; in the studies checked, an unresolved V gene accounts for under half of them, and the cause for the rest is not known. Present in this sample are about 600,000 clones, 97% of which were seen just once. Clones ranked in the top ten supply around 0.058% of the sample. Specimen: naive CD4+ T cells sorted from blood. The cell subset or site label corresponds to: CD45RA+ positively selected. The receptors derive from a woman in her 30s in good health.

The chain has TRBV6-1 and TRBJ1-1; D gene uncertain. Germline V gene lookup returns CDR1 MNHNS and CDR2 SASEGT. V lost 5 bases and J 5 bases, leaving 12 bases between the germline ends. CDR3 length: 13 residues. Here the CDR3 DNA reads TGTGCCAGCAGTTTCTTCAGTGGGACTGAAGCTTTCTTT. Translated, it gives CASSFFSGTEAFF.

The chain recombines TRBV19 with TRBJ1-2, with D possibly matching TRBD1 (5 bases). The V end was cut by 4 bases, the J end by 8 bases, with 26 bases between. Germline assignment: CDR1 LNHDA and CDR2 SQIVND (reference sequence). The CDR3 extends over 17 amino acids. In DNA form, the CDR3 reads TGTGCCAGTAGTAATCCCGGGGCAGCGGGATATGTTTACGGCTACACCTTC. Translation: CASSNPGAAGYVYGYTF.

This sequence joins TRBV12-2 and TRBJ1-3; no check of the table's D call, TRBD1, against the DNA was made. TRBV12-2 is assigned pseudogene status. The CDR3 is 16 residues long. The CDR3, as DNA: TGTGCAAGTCGCTTAAAGGGGTTCCCACCTGGAAACACCATATATTTT. It encodes CASRLKGFPPGNTIYF.

The V and J genes are TRBV5-4 and TRBJ2-7; 9 nucleotides agree with TRBD2. This CDR3 contains 16 residues. Germline V gives CDR1 SGHNT, CDR2 YYREEE (reference sequence). The V and J ends lost 0 bases and 5 bases, in that order; junction bases with no gene match: 9. CDR3 residues: CASSLDLVSGRNEQYF. Here the CDR3 DNA reads TGTGCCAGCAGCTTGGATCTGGTTAGCGGGAGAAACGAGCAGTACTTC.

This chain uses TRBV28 with TRBJ2-7; D not resolved. Germline V gene data show CDR1 as MDHEN and CDR2 as SYDVKM. CDR3 size: 14 residues. Deletions cut 7 bases from V and 3 bases from J, with 16 bases between. Here the CDR3 reads CASTLDGWGYEQYF. DNA for the CDR3: TGTGCCAGCACCCTGGATGGCTGGGGCTACGAGCAGTACTTC.

V usage is TRBV6-6 and J usage is TRBJ2-5, with D unresolved. Germline CDR1 is MNHNY and CDR2 is SVGAGI (reference sequence). Between the trimmed V and J ends, which lost 0 bases and 1 base, there was a span of 12 bases. This CDR3 contains 16 residues. DNA of the CDR3: TGTGCCAGCAGTTACTCGGGGTCTAACGGCCAAGAGACCCAGTACTTC. This encodes CASSYSGSNGQETQYF.

This clone is a singleton in its sample. The J gene is TRBJ2-7, the V gene TRBV27, with D perhaps TRBD1 or TRBD2 (6 bases each). The CDR3 totals 16 residues. The V gene's germline CDR1 is MNHEY and CDR2 SMNVEV (reference sequence). V lost 5 bases, J lost 3 bases, and 20 bases lay in between. DNA of the CDR3: TGTGCCAGCAGTCCCCTAGGGGGGCGTGTAATCTACGAGCAGTACTTC. As protein: CASSPLGGRVIYEQYF.

The rearrangement joins TRBV15 to TRBJ2-3, with 7 bases that match TRBD1. The CDR3 has 15 amino acids. Germline V gene data show CDR1 as LNHNV and CDR2 as YYDKDF (reference sequence). The junction had 8 bases not matched to a gene; V was cut back by 6 bases and J by 2 bases. The CDR3 DNA follows: TGTGCCACCAGGAAAAACAGGGGCCTCACAGATACGCAGTATTTT. This gives the protein CATRKNRGLTDTQYF.

In this sample, this clone turned up once. The DNA of the CDR3 is TGTGCCAGCAGCAAAGCAGCCGGGGCGTCTTTTCAGCCCCAGCATTTT. Amino acid sequence: CASSKAAGASFQPQHF. V usage is TRBV21-1 and J usage is TRBJ1-5. TRBV21-1 is a listed pseudogene. The CDR3 has 16 residues.

V and J are TRBV28 and TRBJ2-3; 12 nucleotides agree with TRBD2. This CDR3 comprises 16 residues. The germline gives CDR1 MDHEN, CDR2 SYDVKM. V was clipped by 4 bases and J by 3 bases; unmatched bases: 5. The CDR3 region is CASSSQLAGGTDTQYF. The CDR3 region has the DNA TGTGCCAGCAGTTCCCAACTAGCGGGAGGTACAGATACGCAGTATTTT.

The V call is TRBV2, the J call TRBJ2-7, with TRBD1 identical over 9 bases. Trimming at V came to 4 bases and at J to 5 bases, leaving 3 bases not matched to a gene. CDR1 SNHLY and CDR2 FYNNEI come from the germline V gene. The CDR3 loop spans 13 amino acids. This chain's CDR3 is CASSGDRVDEQYF. The CDR3 DNA reads as TGTGCCAGCAGTGGGGACAGGGTTGACGAGCAGTACTTC.

This chain links TRBV6-1 with TRBJ1-5; D uncertain. Looked up from germline, CDR1 is MNHNS and CDR2 is SASEGT. The V and J ends lost 3 bases and 5 bases respectively, with 11 bases between them. This CDR3 has 14 residues. This CDR3 is CASSEGSGDQPQHF. In DNA form, the CDR3 reads TGTGCCAGCAGTGAGGGGTCGGGAGATCAGCCCCAGCATTTT.

A note on this clone: The junction does not match germline at one end; this may be a read error. The same CDR3 can be traced to other DNA sequences in this sample. The V gene is TRBV18, the J gene TRBJ2-7; weak D call: TRBD2 (6 bases). Looked up from germline, CDR1 is KGHSH and CDR2 is LQKENI. The CDR3 runs 15 residues. CDR3: CASSPSAGSSYEQYF. CDR3 coding DNA: TGTGCCAGTTCACCCTCGGCGGGGAGCTCCTACGAGCAGTACTTC.

The chain employs TRBV7-9 and TRBJ2-1, with TRBD2 matching 7 bases. V shed 5 bases and J 8 bases; nucleotides not matched to a gene: 15. The CDR3 extends over 16 amino acids. Germline-derived CDR1 and CDR2 are SEHNR and FQNEAQ (reference sequence). CDR3 loop: CASSPSFQRDYHEQFF. CDR3 DNA: TGTGCCAGCAGCCCCAGTTTCCAGCGGGATTATCATGAGCAGTTCTTC.

The V call is TRBV20-1, the J call TRBJ2-1; D is unresolved. The germline gives CDR1 DFQATT, CDR2 SNEGSKA (reference sequence). The germline V and J ends were trimmed by 5 bases and 8 bases, with 10 bases remaining between them. The CDR3 spans 11 residues. CDR3 nucleotide sequence: TGCAGTGCTCGACGTATCCATGAGCAGTTCTTC. It yields the protein CSARRIHEQFF.

V gene TRBV28 combines with J gene TRBJ1-2; D possibly corresponds to TRBD1 (6 bases). CDR3 length: 14 residues. Germline V gene lookup returns CDR1 MDHEN and CDR2 SYDVKM. V dropped 6 bases and J dropped 7 bases, with 18 bases sitting between them. The CDR3 is CASSPQGILGGYTF. The CDR3 DNA sequence: TGTGCCAGCAGCCCACAGGGCATCTTGGGTGGCTACACCTTC.

This chain's CDR3 is CASSPWAADSNQPQHF. The CDR3 region has the DNA TGTGCCAGCTCACCATGGGCAGCTGATAGCAATCAGCCCCAGCATTTT. The rearrangement uses TRBV18 and TRBJ1-5; D remains ambiguous. The CDR3 spans 16 residues. The V and J ends lost 2 bases and 0 bases respectively, with 11 bases between them. Germline lookup yields CDR1 KGHSH and CDR2 LQKENI.

The chain employs TRBV11-2 and TRBJ2-1, with 7 bases aligning to TRBD2. This CDR3 has 16 residues. Germline V CDR1 and CDR2: SGHAT, FQNNGV. V was clipped by 1 base and J by 1 base; unmatched bases: 4. CDR3 region: CASSLVLAESYNEQFF. In DNA form, the CDR3 reads TGTGCCAGCAGCTTAGTGCTAGCGGAGTCCTACAATGAGCAGTTCTTC. Full variable domain (outside the CDR3, taken from reference TRBV11-2 and TRBJ2-1): EAGVAQSPRYKIIEKRQSVAFWCNPISGHATLYWYQQILGQGPKLLIQFQNNGVVDDSQLPKDRFSAERLKGVDSTLKIQPAKLEDSAVYLCASSLVLAESYNEQFFGPGTRLTVL.

The V and J genes are TRBV5-1 and TRBJ2-6; D possibly matches TRBD1 or TRBD2 (5 bases each). Germline lookup yields CDR1 SGHRS and CDR2 YFSETQ. V was cut by 7 bases and J by 3 bases, with 20 bases left in between. The CDR3 is made up of 17 amino acids. CDR3 DNA sequence: TGCGCCAGCGGGGACCCTCTTCTCGTTCTTGGGGCCAACGTCCTGACTTTC. Residues: CASGDPLLVLGANVLTF.

CDR3 sequence (DNA): TGTGCCAGTAGTCGCAGCGGCGGGCTCTGGCAGCCCCAGCATTTT. This codes for CASSRSGGLWQPQHF. V and J are TRBV19 and TRBJ1-5; D is ambiguous. Trimming stripped 5 bases from V and 7 bases from J, with 18 bases between. This CDR3 spans 15 amino acids. Per germline, CDR1 LNHDA and CDR2 SQIVND (reference sequence).

The chain's CDR3 is CASSSQGTEAFF. CDR3 DNA sequence: TGTGCCAGCAGTTCACAGGGCACTGAAGCTTTCTTT. J is TRBJ1-1 and V is TRBV2, with a possible D match to TRBD1 (6 bases). Trimming pared 5 bases from V and 4 bases from J, leaving 8 bases between. Germline V CDR1 and CDR2: SNHLY, FYNNEI. This CDR3 contains 12 residues.

V usage is TRBV27 and J usage is TRBJ1-1, with D unresolved. The germline gives CDR1 MNHEY, CDR2 SMNVEV (reference sequence). This CDR3 region has 11 residues. The germline V and J ends were trimmed by 8 bases and 4 bases, with 8 bases remaining between them. CDR3 sequence (DNA): TGTGCCAGCGGGCACTTCACTGAAGCTTTCTTT. It translates to CASGHFTEAFF.

The CDR3, as DNA: TGTGCCAGCAGCTTAGGGGGGGGCAGAGCTTCACCCCTCCACTTT. Translated: CASSLGGGRASPLHF. This sequence joins TRBV5-4 and TRBJ1-6, with D perhaps TRBD1 (6 bases). Trimming shortened V by 2 bases and J by 9 bases, and 15 bases separated the two germline ends. This CDR3 spans 15 amino acids. Per the germline V gene, CDR1 is SGHNT and CDR2 is YYREEE (reference sequence).

This clone was seen a few times. The chain recombines TRBV29-1 with TRBJ1-1; D is unresolved. V was shortened by 4 bases and J by 3 bases, with 9 bases between the two germline ends. The germline V gene has CDR1 SQVTM and CDR2 ANQGSEA. This CDR3 is built from 12 residues. The CDR3 sequence is CSVVEWDTEAFF. DNA of the CDR3: TGCAGCGTTGTTGAGTGGGACACTGAAGCTTTCTTT.

This chain uses TRBV19 with TRBJ1-5; 7 bases are a match to TRBD1. Per the germline V gene, CDR1 is LNHDA and CDR2 is SQIVND (reference sequence). The J segment lost 1 base and the V segment lost 7 bases, leaving 4 bases of the junction unmatched. CDR3 size: 14 residues. Here the CDR3 DNA reads TGTGCCAGTAAGATACAGGGGAGCAATCAGCCCCAGCATTTT. This gives the protein CASKIQGSNQPQHF.